Shown below are 30 T cell receptor beta chains from a single sample sequenced in a study of blood T cells in healthy people across ages. The use of a sample-barcoded 5' primer and a J-beta primer mix characterized a second PCR of roughly 6 to 11 cycles. Each CDR3 protein is one row after TCRdb ran MiXCR on the 5' RACE reads. The table includes 380,000 or so distinct CDR3 sequences, about 55% detected once. Sequencing was carried out using blood. The receptors were sampled from a man between 60 and 75 years old in good health.

The DNA of the CDR3 is TGCGCCAGCAGCCAAGTGGGGAGGGCCGTCACAGATACGCAGTATTTT. This gives the protein CASSQVGRAVTDTQYF. The gene calls are TRBV4-1 and TRBJ2-3; 7 bases agree with TRBD2. The CDR3 is 16 residues long. Looked up from germline, CDR1 is MGHRA and CDR2 is YSYEKL. V lost 1 base and J lost 2; bases outside the gene matches: 6.

This clonotype was seen just once. The rearrangement links TRBV4-1 to TRBJ2-7; 7 bases agree with TRBD2. Germline-derived CDR1 and CDR2 are MGHRA and YSYEKL. CDR3 length equals 16 residues. After removal of 0 bases from V and 7 bases from J, the junction contained 12 bases not matched to a gene. CDR3 DNA: TGCGCCAGCAGCCAAGAGGGAGCGGGGTGGAACAATGAGCAGTACTTC. It specifies CASSQEGAGWNNEQYF.

This clonotype was seen once. V gene TRBV5-1 combines with J gene TRBJ1-4, with D possibly TRBD1 on 5 matching bases. Germline CDR1 is SGHRS and CDR2 is YFSETQ. Trimming pared 0 bases from V and 7 bases from J, leaving 13 bases between. This CDR3 comprises 15 residues. The CDR3 bases are TGCGCCAGCAGCTTGGTTGGCCGGGGGGGTGAAAAACTGTTTTTT. Protein product: CASSLVGRGGEKLFF.

This clonotype was found many times. The chain links TRBV10-3 to TRBJ2-7; tentatively, D is TRBD2 (5 bases). The CDR3 runs 16 residues. Germline values: CDR1 ENHRY, CDR2 SYGVKD. V dropped 1 base and J dropped 6 bases, with 19 bases sitting between them. The CDR3 sequence: CAISEYIGGLAGEQYF. Written as DNA, the CDR3 is TGTGCCATCAGTGAGTATATAGGAGGACTTGCTGGCGAGCAGTACTTC.

The V call is TRBV7-3, the J call TRBJ2-1; the D call may be TRBD1 or TRBD2 (6 bases each). Deletions cut 1 base from V and 6 bases from J, with 7 bases between. Germline V CDR1 and CDR2: SGHTA, FQGTGA. The CDR3 is made up of 13 amino acids. The CDR3 reads CASSLKGGNEQFF. The CDR3 nucleotides are TGTGCCAGCAGCTTAAAGGGGGGCAATGAGCAGTTCTTC.

The chain joins TRBV6-5 to TRBJ1-2; a possible D gene is TRBD1 (6 bases). V was clipped by 11 bases and J by 4 bases, with 14 bases between them. The CDR3 runs to 12 residues. Germline loops: CDR1 MNHEY, CDR2 SVGAGI. CDR3 nucleotides: TGTGCCGCGACACACAGGGTCTATGGCTACACCTTC. This encodes CAATHRVYGYTF.

This clonotype turned up a few times. The chain recombines TRBV20-1 with TRBJ1-2, with D perhaps matching TRBD1 (5 bases). The CDR3 is 15 residues long. Germline CDR1 DFQATT, CDR2 SNEGSKA (reference sequence). The V and J ends lost 3 bases and 4 bases respectively, with 18 bases between them. The CDR3: CSASREGLSSYGYTF. The CDR3 nucleotides are TGCAGTGCTAGTAGGGAGGGACTGTCGAGCTATGGCTACACCTTC.

The rearrangement joins TRBV20-1 to TRBJ2-5; D call uncertain. Germline V gene sequence: CDR1 DFQATT, CDR2 SNEGSKA (reference sequence). This CDR3 is 14 amino acids long. Trimming pared 1 base from V and 4 bases from J, leaving 13 bases between. The CDR3 here is CSARADWPAETQYF. The CDR3 DNA sequence: TGCAGTGCTAGAGCTGACTGGCCAGCAGAGACCCAGTACTTC.

The chain is built from TRBV4-1 and TRBJ2-7; 7 positions match TRBD1. The length of the CDR3 is 15 residues. From germline, CDR1 is MGHRA and CDR2 YSYEKL. The V and J ends lost 0 bases and 2 bases, in that order; junction bases with no gene match: 4. This CDR3 reads CASSQEEDRTYEQYF. CDR3 in DNA: TGCGCCAGCAGCCAAGAGGAGGACAGGACCTACGAGCAGTACTTC.

The table lists this clonotype with many counts. The chain is built from TRBV7-6 and TRBJ2-1, with D perhaps matching TRBD1 (6 bases). V dropped 5 bases and J dropped 2 bases, with 10 bases sitting between them. This CDR3 region has 14 residues. Germline CDR1 is SGHVS and CDR2 is FNYEAQ. CDR3 in DNA: TGTGCCAGCAGCCCCCGGGACACCTACAATGAGCAGTTCTTC. This translates into CASSPRDTYNEQFF.

This clonotype was recorded a few times. The CDR3 reads CASSPAGQGNNEQFF. CDR3 nucleotide sequence: TGTGCCAGCAGCCCTGCGGGACAGGGTAATAATGAGCAGTTCTTC. This sequence joins TRBV11-3 and TRBJ2-1, with 9 bases lining up with TRBD1. This CDR3 spans 15 amino acids. V was clipped by 5 bases and J by 7 bases; unmatched bases: 9. From germline, CDR1 is SGHNT and CDR2 YENEEA. Supplemented by reference TRBV11-3 and TRBJ2-1, the full variable domain reads EAGVVQSPRYKIIEKKQPVAFWCNPISGHNTLYWYLQNLGQGPELLIRYENEEAVDDSQLPKDRFSAERLKGVDSTLKIQPAELGDSAVYLCASSPAGQGNNEQFFGPGTRLTVL.

This clonotype was detected many times. The gene calls are TRBV14 and TRBJ2-5; TRBD1 matches at 7 bases. The CDR3 runs to 15 residues. Germline V gene sequence: CDR1 SGHDN, CDR2 FVKESK. With 2 bases clipped from V and 3 bases from J, the junction kept 6 bases outside the gene matches. The CDR3 region is CASSQRGLGEETQYF. The CDR3 bases are TGTGCCAGCAGCCAAAGGGGGCTAGGCGAAGAGACCCAGTACTTC.

This rearrangement joins TRBV7-8 to TRBJ2-1; 7 nucleotides line up with TRBD1. The junction had 15 bases not matched to a gene; V was cut back by 5 bases and J by 8 bases. The CDR3 loop spans 16 amino acids. The germline CDR1 and CDR2 sequences are SGHVS and FQNEAQ. In nucleotides, the CDR3 is TGTGCCAGCAGCCCCCGACAGGGCAGTATCTTCTATGAGCAGTTCTTC. Amino acid sequence: CASSPRQGSIFYEQFF. Full variable domain (rest looked up from reference TRBV7-8 and TRBJ2-1): GAGVSQSPRYKVAKRGQDVALRCDPISGHVSLFWYQQALGQGPEFLTYFQNEAQLDKSGLPSDRFFAERPEGSVSTLKIQRTQQEDSAVYLCASSPRQGSIFYEQFFGPGTRLTVL.

The V and J genes are TRBV5-1 and TRBJ1-6; D ambiguous. The CDR3 is made up of 15 amino acids. V lost 5 bases, J lost 7 bases, and 16 bases lay in between. CDR1 is SGHRS and CDR2 is YFSETQ in the germline V gene. The CDR3 DNA reads as TGCGCCAGCAGAACAGAGACAAGTATGAATTCACCCCTCCACTTT. Protein: CASRTETSMNSPLHF.

This clonotype occurred a few times. The chain uses TRBV5-1 and TRBJ2-4; 9 nucleotides match TRBD1. The J call may be in error: the DNA end matches TRBJ2-7 better. From germline, CDR1 is SGHRS and CDR2 YFSETQ. This CDR3 has 15 amino acids. The CDR3 region is CASSIGTGSSYEQYF. In DNA, the CDR3 is TGCGCCAGCAGCATCGGGACAGGGTCGTCCTACGAGCAGTACTTC.

In this sample, this clonotype turned up a few times. The chain links TRBV29-1 to TRBJ2-7, with no clear D. The germline CDR1 and CDR2 sequences are SQVTM and ANQGSEA. The V gene lost 0 bases and the J gene lost 7 bases, with 7 bases spanning the gap. The CDR3 runs to 11 residues. The CDR3 loop is CSVEDRLEQYF. The CDR3 DNA reads TGCAGCGTTGAAGACCGCCTGGAGCAGTACTTC.

The V call is TRBV7-6, the J call TRBJ2-3, with 13 positions matching TRBD2. Germline assignment: CDR1 SGHVS and CDR2 FNYEAQ. The CDR3 spans 17 residues. Unmatched junction bases numbered 3, after V lost 1 base and J lost 2 bases. CDR3 region: CASSLGTSGGFTDTQYF. The CDR3 nucleotides are TGTGCCAGCAGCTTAGGGACTAGCGGGGGTTTCACAGATACGCAGTATTTT.

A few counts support this clonotype. The chain has TRBV12-3 or TRBV12-4 and TRBJ2-1; 11 nucleotides agree with TRBD2. The CDR3 consists of 14 residues. The V segment lost 10 bases and the J segment 6 bases; nucleotides outside the gene matches: 8. As DNA, the CDR3 is TGTGCCACTCGACGACTAGCGGGAACCAATGAGCAGTTCTTC. It is translated as CATRRLAGTNEQFF.

This clonotype was picked up many times. The chain joins TRBV12-3 or TRBV12-4 to TRBJ2-7, with 15 bases lining up with TRBD2. V lost 5 bases to trimming and J lost 5 bases; unmatched junction nucleotides: 7. This CDR3 has 16 amino acids. The CDR3 DNA reads as TGTGCCAGCAGTCCGGGACTAGCGGGGGGTAGCAACGAGCAGTACTTC. Its protein is CASSPGLAGGSNEQYF.

This clonotype was seen more than once but under ten times. The V gene is TRBV7-3, the J gene TRBJ2-7; the D gene is possibly TRBD2 (6 bases). The CDR3 contains 14 residues. Per the germline V gene, CDR1 is SGHTA and CDR2 is FQGTGA. V was shortened by 6 bases and J by 6 bases, with 18 bases between the two germline ends. The CDR3 nucleotides read TGTGCCAGCAGAGGCGGGCCGGGAGTGGGCGAGCAGTACTTC. Translation gives CASRGGPGVGEQYF.

V and J are TRBV15 and TRBJ2-1; 13 nucleotides agree with TRBD2. Unmatched junction bases numbered 6, after V lost 4 bases and J lost 0 bases. The CDR3 spans 18 residues. CDR1 LNHNV and CDR2 YYDKDF come from the germline V gene (reference sequence). CDR3 sequence (DNA): TGTGCCACCAGCACAAGCAGGACTAGCGGGAGCTCCTACAATGAGCAGTTCTTC. This gives the protein CATSTSRTSGSSYNEQFF.

This chain joins TRBV20-1 and TRBJ1-5; the D gene is possibly TRBD1 (6 bases). Germline values: CDR1 DFQATT, CDR2 SNEGSKA (reference sequence). The CDR3 has 13 amino acids. The ends were cut back, 6 bases at V and 14 bases at J, with 23 bases in the middle. The CDR3 DNA is TGCAGTGCCGCAGGGGTATCCTCCCATTTTAAGCATTTT. Its translation: CSAAGVSSHFKHF.

V usage is TRBV20-1 and J usage is TRBJ2-2; D possibly uses TRBD1 or TRBD2 (5 bases each). The germline V gene encodes CDR1 DFQATT and CDR2 SNEGSKA (reference sequence). V lost 6 bases and J lost 1, with 9 bases in between. CDR3 length: 13 residues. CDR3 region: CSARGVNTGELFF. DNA for the CDR3: TGCAGTGCCCGAGGGGTGAACACCGGGGAGCTGTTTTTT.

The chain links TRBV2 to TRBJ2-3; maybe TRBD2 (6 bases). Germline V gene data show CDR1 as SNHLY and CDR2 as FYNNEI. CDR3 length: 13 residues. Trimming pared 8 bases from V and 7 bases from J, leaving 16 bases between. This CDR3 is CASPGASVNTQYF. CDR3 coding DNA: TGTGCCAGCCCCGGGGCTAGCGTCAATACGCAGTATTTT. The whole variable domain, filled in from reference TRBV2 and TRBJ2-3, reads EPEVTQTPSHQVTQMGQEVILRCVPISNHLYFYWYRQILGQKVEFLVSFYNNEISEKSEIFDDQFSVERPDGSNFTLKIRSTKLEDSAMYFCASPGASVNTQYFGPGTRLTVL.

V gene TRBV12-3 or TRBV12-4 combines with J gene TRBJ2-3; possibly TRBD1 or TRBD2 for D (5 bases each). The CDR3 is 14 residues long. V was pared by 6 bases and J by 2 bases, with 12 bases between. The CDR3 DNA is TGTGCCAGCAGCCGGGTGGGGACCACAGATACGCAGTATTTT. Protein product: CASSRVGTTDTQYF.

The chain joins TRBV6-5 to TRBJ2-7; TRBD2 matches at 13 bases. From germline, CDR1 is MNHEY and CDR2 SVGAGI. J gave up 5 bases and V 6 bases, and 7 bases lay outside the gene matches. The CDR3 covers 15 residues. The CDR3 here is CASRRTSGSIDEQYF. The CDR3 coding sequence is TGTGCCAGCAGGCGGACTAGCGGGAGCATCGACGAGCAGTACTTC.

The V call is TRBV12-3 or TRBV12-4, the J call TRBJ2-6; no clear D gene. Trimming cost V 6 bases and J 2 bases, with 11 bases left between them. The CDR3 spans 15 residues. CDR3 loop: CASSWQVAGANVLTF. The CDR3 nucleotides read TGTGCCAGCAGCTGGCAGGTTGCTGGGGCCAACGTCCTGACTTTC.

The rearrangement links TRBV6-2 or TRBV6-3 to TRBJ2-4; 11 nucleotides line up with TRBD2. The CDR3 is made up of 20 amino acids. Germline V gene lookup returns CDR1 MNHEY and CDR2 SVGEGT. The J segment lost 0 bases and the V segment lost 0 bases, leaving 10 bases of the junction unmatched. CDR3 residues: CASSYSTGTSGVGAKNIQYF. The CDR3 DNA reads as TGTGCCAGCAGTTACTCAACCGGGACTAGCGGCGTTGGAGCCAAAAACATTCAGTACTTC.

V and J are TRBV20-1 and TRBJ1-6, with 7 bases fitting TRBD1. Germline assignment: CDR1 DFQATT and CDR2 SNEGSKA (reference sequence). Trimming removed 5 bases from V and 9 bases from J; junction bases left unmatched: 10. The CDR3 has 14 amino acids. The CDR3 nucleotides read TGCAGTGCTCAAAGGGGGCAGGGGCCTTCACCCCTCCACTTT. Its protein product is CSAQRGQGPSPLHF.

The chain carries TRBV6-2 or TRBV6-3 and TRBJ2-5, with 7 bases fitting TRBD2. Germline V gives CDR1 MNHEY, CDR2 SVGEGT. The trim removed 2 bases at V and 2 bases at J, leaving 8 bases unmatched. This CDR3 has 16 amino acids. This chain's CDR3 is CASSYIGGGTQETQYF. The CDR3 region has the DNA TGTGCCAGCAGTTACATTGGCGGGGGAACACAAGAGACCCAGTACTTC.